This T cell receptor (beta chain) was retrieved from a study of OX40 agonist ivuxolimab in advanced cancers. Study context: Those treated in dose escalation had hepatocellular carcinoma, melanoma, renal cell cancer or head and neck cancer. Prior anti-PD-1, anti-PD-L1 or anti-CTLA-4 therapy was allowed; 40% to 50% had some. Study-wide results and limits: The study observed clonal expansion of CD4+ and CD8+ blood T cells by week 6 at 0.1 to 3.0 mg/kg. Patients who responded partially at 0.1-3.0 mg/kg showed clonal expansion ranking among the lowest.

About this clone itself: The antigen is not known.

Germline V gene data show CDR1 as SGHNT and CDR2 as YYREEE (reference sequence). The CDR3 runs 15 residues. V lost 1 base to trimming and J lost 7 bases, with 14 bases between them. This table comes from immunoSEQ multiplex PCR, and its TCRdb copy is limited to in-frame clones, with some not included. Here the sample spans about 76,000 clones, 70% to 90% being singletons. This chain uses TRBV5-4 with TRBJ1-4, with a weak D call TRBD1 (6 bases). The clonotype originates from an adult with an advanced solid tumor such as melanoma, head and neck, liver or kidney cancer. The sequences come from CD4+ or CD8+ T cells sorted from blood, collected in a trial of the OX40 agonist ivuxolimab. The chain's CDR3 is CASSLTGGSGEKLFF. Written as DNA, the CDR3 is TGTGCCAGCAGCTTGACCGGGGGCTCAGGTGAAAAACTGTTTTTT.